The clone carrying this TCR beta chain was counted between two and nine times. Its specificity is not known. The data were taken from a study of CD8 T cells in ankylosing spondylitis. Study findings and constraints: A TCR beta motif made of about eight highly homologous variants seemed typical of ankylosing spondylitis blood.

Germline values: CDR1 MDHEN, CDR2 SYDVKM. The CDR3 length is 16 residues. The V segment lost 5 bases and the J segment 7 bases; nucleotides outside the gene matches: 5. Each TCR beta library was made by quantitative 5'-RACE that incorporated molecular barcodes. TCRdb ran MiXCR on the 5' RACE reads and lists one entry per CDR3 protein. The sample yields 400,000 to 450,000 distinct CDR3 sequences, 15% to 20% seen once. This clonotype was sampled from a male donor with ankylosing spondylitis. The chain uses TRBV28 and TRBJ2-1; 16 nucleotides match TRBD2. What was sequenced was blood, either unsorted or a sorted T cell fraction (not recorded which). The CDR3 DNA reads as TGTGCCAGCAGTCCCGGGACTAGCGGGAGGGCAAATGAGCAGTTCTTC. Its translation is CASSPGTSGRANEQFF. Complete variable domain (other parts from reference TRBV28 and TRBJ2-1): DVKVTQSSRYLVKRTGEKVFLECVQDMDHENMFWYRQDPGLGLRLIYFSYDVKMKEKGDIPEGYSVSREKKERFSLILESASTNQTSMYLCASSPGTSGRANEQFFGPGTRLTVL.